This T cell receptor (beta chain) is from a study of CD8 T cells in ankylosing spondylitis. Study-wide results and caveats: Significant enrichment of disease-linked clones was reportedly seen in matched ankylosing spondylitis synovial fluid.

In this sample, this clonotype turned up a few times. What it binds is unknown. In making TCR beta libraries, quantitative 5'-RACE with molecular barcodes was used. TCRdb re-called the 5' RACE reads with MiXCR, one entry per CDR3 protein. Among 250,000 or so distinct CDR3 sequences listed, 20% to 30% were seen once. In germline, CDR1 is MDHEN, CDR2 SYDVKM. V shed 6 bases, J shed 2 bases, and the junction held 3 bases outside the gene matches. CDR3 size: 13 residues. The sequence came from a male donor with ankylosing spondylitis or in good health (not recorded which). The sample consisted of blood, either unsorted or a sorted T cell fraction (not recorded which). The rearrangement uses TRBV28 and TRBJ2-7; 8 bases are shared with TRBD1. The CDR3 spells CASREQGAYEQYF. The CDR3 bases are TGTGCCAGCAGGGAACAGGGGGCCTACGAGCAGTACTTC.